A single T cell receptor (beta chain) is shown here with its context. The sample originates from a study of blood T cell repertoires in COVID-19. Overall study: The United States, Italy and Spain provided the acute and convalescent COVID-19 samples. In each case, the material was cDNA or gDNA derived from T cells, B-cell-depleted T cells, or PBMCs.

CDR3 length equals 16 residues. Trimming shortened V by 0 bases and J by 8 bases, and 20 bases separated the two germline ends. CDR1 and CDR2 from the germline V gene are GTSNPN and SVGIG (reference sequence). The repertoire was sequenced with immunoSEQ multiplex PCR; TCRdb's copy has only in-frame clones and lacks some. Of roughly 230,000 clones listed, approximately 86% were seen once; the top ten hold approximately 5.7%. The sequenced sample consisted of peripheral blood. The receptor's source is a human donor in a cohort sampled during active COVID-19. The chain recombines TRBV30 with TRBJ1-3, with D possibly TRBD1 on 6 matching bases. CDR3 region: CAWSVPGGLVGDTIYF. The CDR3 nucleotides are TGTGCCTGGAGTGTACCTGGGGGCTTAGTCGGGGACACCATATATTTT.